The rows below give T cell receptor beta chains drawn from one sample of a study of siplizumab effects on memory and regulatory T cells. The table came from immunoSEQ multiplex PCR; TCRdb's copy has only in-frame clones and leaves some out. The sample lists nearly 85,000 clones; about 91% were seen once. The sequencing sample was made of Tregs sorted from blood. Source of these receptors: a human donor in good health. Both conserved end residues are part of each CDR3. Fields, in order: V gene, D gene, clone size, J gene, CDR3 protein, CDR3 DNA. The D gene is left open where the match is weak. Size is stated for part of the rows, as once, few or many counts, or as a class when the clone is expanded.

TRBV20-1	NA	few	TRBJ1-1	CSASSRDEAFF	TGCAGTGCTAGCAGCAGGGATGAAGCTTTCTTT
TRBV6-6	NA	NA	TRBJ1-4	CASSSLYGTANEKLFF	TGTGCCAGCAGTTCACTCTACGGGACGGCAAATGAAAAACTGTTTTTT
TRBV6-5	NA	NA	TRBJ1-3	CASSSRVDSGNTIYF	TGTGCCAGCAGTTCTCGCGTGGACAGTGGAAACACCATATATTTT
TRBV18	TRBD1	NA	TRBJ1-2	CASTSGTDYGYTF	TGTGCCAGCACCTCCGGGACAGACTATGGCTACACCTTC
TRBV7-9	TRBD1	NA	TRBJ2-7	CASSFGTVSSYEQYF	TGTGCCAGCAGTTTTGGGACAGTAAGCTCCTACGAGCAGTACTTC
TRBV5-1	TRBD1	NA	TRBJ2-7	CASTPGQSSYEQYF	TGCGCCAGCACCCCGGGACAGAGCTCCTACGAGCAGTACTTC
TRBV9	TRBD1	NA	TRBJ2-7	CASSSEGQGAYEQYF	TGTGCCAGCAGCTCCGAGGGACAGGGGGCTTACGAGCAGTACTTC
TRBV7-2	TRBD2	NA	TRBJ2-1	CASSLPALALGNEQFF	TGTGCCAGCAGCTTACCTGCACTAGCGCTGGGGAATGAGCAGTTCTTC
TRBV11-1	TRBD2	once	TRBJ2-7	CASSLGRGGSYEQYF	TGTGCCAGCAGCTTAGGCCGCGGGGGCTCCTACGAGCAGTACTTC
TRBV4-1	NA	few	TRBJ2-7	CASSQRGPYEQYF	TGCGCCAGCAGCCAACGGGGCCCCTACGAGCAGTACTTC
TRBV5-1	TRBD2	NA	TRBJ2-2	CASSLVWSGGANTGELFF	TGCGCCAGCAGCTTGGTGTGGAGCGGGGGGGCGAACACCGGGGAGCTGTTTTTT
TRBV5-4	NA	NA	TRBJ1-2	CASSGPQGLGGYTF	TGTGCCAGCAGCGGGCCCCAGGGGCTCGGAGGCTACACCTTC
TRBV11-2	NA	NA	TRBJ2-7	CASSKQGNEQYF	TGTGCCAGCAGCAAGCAGGGGAACGAGCAGTACTTC
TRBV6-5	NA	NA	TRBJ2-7	CASSYSHRGYEQYF	TGTGCCAGCAGTTACTCACACCGGGGGTACGAGCAGTACTTC
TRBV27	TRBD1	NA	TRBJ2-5	CASAGQGQETQYF	TGTGCCAGCGCGGGACAGGGCCAAGAGACCCAGTACTTC
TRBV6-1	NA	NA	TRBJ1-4	CASNLQENEKLFF	TGTGCCAGCAATCTTCAGGAGAATGAAAAACTGTTTTTT
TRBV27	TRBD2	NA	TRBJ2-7	CASRRYSGESSYEQYF	TGTGCCAGCAGAAGATATAGCGGGGAAAGCTCCTACGAGCAGTACTTC
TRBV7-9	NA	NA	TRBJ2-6	CASSLARGSGANVLTF	TGTGCCAGCAGCTTAGCGCGGGGCTCTGGGGCCAACGTCCTGACTTTC
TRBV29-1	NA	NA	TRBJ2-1	CSVEPDNEQFF	TGCAGCGTTGAACCCGACAATGAGCAGTTCTTC
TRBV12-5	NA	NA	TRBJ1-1	CASGRSNTEAFF	TGTGCTAGTGGCAGAAGTAACACTGAAGCTTTCTTT
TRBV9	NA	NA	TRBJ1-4	CASSVSVATNEKLFF	TGTGCCAGCAGCGTGTCAGTTGCAACTAATGAAAAACTGTTTTTT
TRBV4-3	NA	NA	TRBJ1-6	CASSQAKELYNSPLHF	TGCGCCAGCAGCCAAGCTAAGGAGCTCTATAATTCACCCCTCCACTTT
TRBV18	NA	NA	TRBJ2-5	CASSPGLQETQYF	TGTGCCAGCTCACCTGGCTTACAAGAGACCCAGTACTTC
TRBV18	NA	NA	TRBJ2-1	CASSPPLGSGEQFF	TGTGCCAGCTCACCACCGCTTGGTTCCGGTGAGCAGTTCTTC
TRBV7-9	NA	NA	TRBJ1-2	CASSVLYGYTF	TGTGCCAGCAGCGTGCTTTATGGCTACACCTTC
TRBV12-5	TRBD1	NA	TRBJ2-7	CASGLIVGQGSLEQYF	TGTGCTAGTGGTTTGATAGTGGGACAGGGATCGCTCGAGCAGTACTTC
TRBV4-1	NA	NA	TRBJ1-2	CASSQGGSLYGYTF	TGCGCCAGCAGCCAAGGGGGCAGTCTCTATGGCTACACCTTC